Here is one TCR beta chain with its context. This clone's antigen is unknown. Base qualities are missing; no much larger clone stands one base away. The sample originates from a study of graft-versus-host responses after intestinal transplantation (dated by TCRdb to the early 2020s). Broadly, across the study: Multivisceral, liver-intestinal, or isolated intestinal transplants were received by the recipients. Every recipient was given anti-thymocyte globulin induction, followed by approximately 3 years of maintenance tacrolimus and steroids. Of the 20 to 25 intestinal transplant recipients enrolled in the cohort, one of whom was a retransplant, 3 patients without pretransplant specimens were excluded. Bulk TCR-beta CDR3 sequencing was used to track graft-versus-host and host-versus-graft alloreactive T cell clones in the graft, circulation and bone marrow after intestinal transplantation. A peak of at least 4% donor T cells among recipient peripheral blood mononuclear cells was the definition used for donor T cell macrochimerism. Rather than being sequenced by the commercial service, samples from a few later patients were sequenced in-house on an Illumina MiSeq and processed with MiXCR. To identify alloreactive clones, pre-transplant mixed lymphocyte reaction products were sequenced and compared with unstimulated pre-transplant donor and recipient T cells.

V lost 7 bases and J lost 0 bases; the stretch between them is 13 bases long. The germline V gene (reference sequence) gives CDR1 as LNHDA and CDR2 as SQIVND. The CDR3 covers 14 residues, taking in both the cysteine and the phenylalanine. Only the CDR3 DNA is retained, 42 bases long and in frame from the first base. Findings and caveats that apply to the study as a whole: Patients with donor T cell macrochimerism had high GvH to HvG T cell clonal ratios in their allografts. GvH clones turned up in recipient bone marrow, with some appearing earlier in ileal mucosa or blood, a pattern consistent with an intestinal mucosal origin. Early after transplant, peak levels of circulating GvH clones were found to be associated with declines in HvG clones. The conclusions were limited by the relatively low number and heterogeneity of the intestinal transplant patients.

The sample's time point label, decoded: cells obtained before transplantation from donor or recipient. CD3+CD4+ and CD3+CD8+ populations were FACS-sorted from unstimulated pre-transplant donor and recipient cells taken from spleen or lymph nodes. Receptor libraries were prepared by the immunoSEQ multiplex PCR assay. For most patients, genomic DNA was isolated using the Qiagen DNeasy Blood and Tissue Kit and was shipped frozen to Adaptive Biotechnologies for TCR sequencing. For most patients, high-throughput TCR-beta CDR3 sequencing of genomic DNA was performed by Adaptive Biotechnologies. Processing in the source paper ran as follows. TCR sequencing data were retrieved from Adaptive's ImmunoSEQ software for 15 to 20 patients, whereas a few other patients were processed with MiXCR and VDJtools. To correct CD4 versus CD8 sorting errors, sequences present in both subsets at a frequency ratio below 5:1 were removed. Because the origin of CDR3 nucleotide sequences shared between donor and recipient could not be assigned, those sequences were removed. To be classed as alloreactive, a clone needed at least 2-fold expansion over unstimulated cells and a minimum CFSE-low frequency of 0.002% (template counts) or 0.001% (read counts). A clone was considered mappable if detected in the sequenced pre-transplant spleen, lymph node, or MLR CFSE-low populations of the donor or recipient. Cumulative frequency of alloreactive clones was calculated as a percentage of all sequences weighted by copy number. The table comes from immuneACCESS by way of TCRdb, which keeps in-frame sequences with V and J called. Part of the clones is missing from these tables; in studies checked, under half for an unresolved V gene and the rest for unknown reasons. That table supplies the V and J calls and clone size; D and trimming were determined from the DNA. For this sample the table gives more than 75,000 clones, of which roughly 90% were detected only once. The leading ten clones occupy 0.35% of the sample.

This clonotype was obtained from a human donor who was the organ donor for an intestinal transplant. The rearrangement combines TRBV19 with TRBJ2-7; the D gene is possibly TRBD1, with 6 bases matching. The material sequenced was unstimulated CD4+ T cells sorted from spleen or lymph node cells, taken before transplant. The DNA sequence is TGTGCCAGTACCCCGACAGGAAGCTCCTACGAGCAGTACTTC. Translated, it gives CASTPTGSSYEQYF.